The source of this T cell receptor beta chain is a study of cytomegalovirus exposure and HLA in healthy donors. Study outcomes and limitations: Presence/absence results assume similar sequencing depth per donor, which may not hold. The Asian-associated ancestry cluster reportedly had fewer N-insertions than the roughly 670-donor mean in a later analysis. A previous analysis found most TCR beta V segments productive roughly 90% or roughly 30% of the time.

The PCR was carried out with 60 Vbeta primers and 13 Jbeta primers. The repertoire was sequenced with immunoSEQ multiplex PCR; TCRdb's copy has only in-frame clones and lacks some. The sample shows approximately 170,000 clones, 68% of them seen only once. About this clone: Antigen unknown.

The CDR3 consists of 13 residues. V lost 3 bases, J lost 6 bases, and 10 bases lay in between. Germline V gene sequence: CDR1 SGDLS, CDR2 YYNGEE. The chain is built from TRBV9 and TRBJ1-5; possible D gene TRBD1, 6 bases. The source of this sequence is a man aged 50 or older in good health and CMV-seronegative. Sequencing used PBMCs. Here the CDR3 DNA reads TGTGCCAGCAGCGCGGGACATCTTCAGCCCCAGCATTTT. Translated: CASSAGHLQPQHF.